What follows are 20 T cell receptor beta chains derived from one specimen sequenced in a study of blood T cell repertoires in COVID-19. Profiled with immunoSEQ multiplex PCR; TCRdb holds only in-frame clones, not every one. The data contain 150,000 to 250,000 clones, 75% to 85% of them singletons. Sequencing was performed on peripheral blood. The receptor set was obtained from a woman in her thirties or forties with COVID-19, enrolled during active disease.

Remarks on this clone: This same CDR3 is encoded by further DNA sequences in the sample. The chain couples TRBV12-5 to TRBJ1-5, with TRBD1 matching 8 bases. J gave up 0 bases and V 1 base, and 2 bases lay outside the gene matches. This CDR3 region has 16 residues. Germline lookup yields CDR1 LGHNT and CDR2 FRNRAP. The CDR3 is CASGLGTGYSNQPQHF. In DNA, the CDR3 is TGTGCTAGTGGTTTGGGGACAGGGTATAGCAATCAGCCCCAGCATTTT.

V is TRBV7-2 and J is TRBJ1-3, with TRBD1 matching 7 bases. J lost 0 bases, V lost 1 base, and 0 bases had no gene match. Per germline, CDR1 SGHTA and CDR2 FQGNSA. This CDR3 has 15 amino acids. Here the CDR3 reads CASSLGTGSGNTIYF. CDR3 DNA: TGTGCCAGCAGCTTAGGGACAGGCTCTGGAAACACCATATATTTT.

There are a few counts of this clone. The genes are TRBV10-3 and TRBJ1-6, with a weak D call TRBD1 (6 bases). CDR3 length equals 14 residues. The germline gives CDR1 ENHRY, CDR2 SYGVKD. Trimming pared 9 bases from V and 5 bases from J, leaving 14 bases between. The DNA of the CDR3 is TGTGCCATTAAGCGGGGGGCAGATAATTCACCCCTCCACTTT. Translating it yields CAIKRGADNSPLHF.

The chain is built from TRBV6-2 or TRBV6-3 and TRBJ2-3, with D possibly TRBD2 on 6 matching bases. The CDR3 is 15 residues long. The ends were cut back, 5 bases at V and 4 bases at J, with 16 bases in the middle. CDR1 is MNHEY and CDR2 is SVGEGT in the germline V gene. The CDR3 reads CASSPRGTYSDTQYF. CDR3 coding DNA: TGTGCCAGCAGTCCCCGGGGGACCTACTCAGATACGCAGTATTTT.

CDR3 in DNA: TGTGCCAGCTCACCTAGCGGCTCCTACAATGAGCAGTTCTTC. Its translation is CASSPSGSYNEQFF. The chain employs TRBV18 and TRBJ2-1; possibly TRBD2 for D (6 bases). CDR1 is KGHSH, CDR2 LQKENI, per germline. This CDR3 has 14 residues. The V and J ends lost 3 bases and 0 bases respectively, with 6 bases between them.

V usage is TRBV5-1 and J usage is TRBJ2-7; TRBD1 aligns across 8 bases. The V gene end was trimmed by 0 bases and the J gene end by 7 bases; junction bases not matched to a gene: 6. The CDR3 length is 14 residues. From germline, CDR1 is SGHRS and CDR2 YFSETQ. The CDR3: CASSLVQGAGEQYF. CDR3 bases: TGCGCCAGCAGCTTGGTTCAGGGGGCGGGGGAGCAGTACTTC.

The chain links TRBV11-3 to TRBJ2-2, with a tentative D call TRBD1 (7 bases). The CDR3 consists of 17 residues. Trimming took 5 bases from V and 2 from J, leaving 18 bases between them. CDR1 and CDR2 from the germline V gene are SGHNT and YENEEA. This CDR3 is CASSPRGAAGNTGELFF. Written as DNA, the CDR3 is TGTGCCAGCAGCCCCAGGGGGGCGGCAGGCAACACCGGGGAGCTGTTTTTT. Looking up the rest from reference TRBV11-3 and TRBJ2-2 gives the full variable domain: EAGVVQSPRYKIIEKKQPVAFWCNPISGHNTLYWYLQNLGQGPELLIRYENEEAVDDSQLPKDRFSAERLKGVDSTLKIQPAELGDSAVYLCASSPRGAAGNTGELFFGEGSRLTVL.

This chain connects TRBV7-2 to TRBJ2-3, with 8 bases that match TRBD2. The CDR3 covers 16 residues. Germline CDR1 reads SGHTA; CDR2 reads FQGNSA. The J segment lost 6 bases and the V segment lost 2 bases, leaving 10 bases of the junction unmatched. As DNA, the CDR3 is TGTGCCAGCAGCTTACGGGTACTGACTAGCGCCGATACGCAGTATTTT. It encodes CASSLRVLTSADTQYF.

The V gene is TRBV19, the J gene TRBJ1-1; D remains ambiguous. Germline V gene lookup returns CDR1 LNHDA and CDR2 SQIVND (reference sequence). The CDR3 is 15 amino acids. Trimming cost V 9 bases and J 5 bases, with 22 bases left between them. CDR3 residues: CASTSREGAETEAFF. The DNA of the CDR3 is TGTGCCAGCACCTCACGAGAGGGCGCCGAAACTGAAGCTTTCTTT.

The chain has TRBV3-1 (or the pseudogene TRBV3-2) and TRBJ2-7; tentative D call: TRBD2 (6 bases). V was shortened by 5 bases and J by 6 bases, with 14 bases between the two germline ends. This CDR3 has 13 amino acids. Per the germline V gene, CDR1 is LGHDT and CDR2 is YNNKEL (reference sequence). CDR3 region: CASSVGEVGEQYF. CDR3 bases: TGTGCCAGCAGCGTCGGGGAGGTAGGCGAGCAGTACTTC.

The V call is TRBV6-5, the J call TRBJ1-5; TRBD1 agrees at 8 bases. Germline V gene lookup returns CDR1 MNHEY and CDR2 SVGAGI. CDR3 length: 13 amino acids. Germline trimming cut 11 bases from V and 5 bases from J; bases unmatched to any gene: 8. The CDR3 DNA reads as TGTGCCGGGAAGGACAGGGATGATCAGCCCCAGCATTTT. Protein: CAGKDRDDQPQHF.

J is TRBJ1-2 and V is TRBV7-8, with 7 bases fitting TRBD1. Germline V gene lookup returns CDR1 SGHVS and CDR2 FQNEAQ. The CDR3 is 15 amino acids. Unmatched junction bases numbered 6, after V lost 5 bases and J lost 0 bases. The CDR3: CASSPQGQANYGYTF. In DNA, the CDR3 is TGTGCCAGCAGCCCACAGGGGCAGGCTAACTATGGCTACACCTTC.

A few counts support this clone. The CDR3 reads CATSDLWLPGNEQFF. The CDR3 DNA is TGTGCCACCAGTGATTTGTGGCTCCCAGGGAATGAGCAGTTCTTC. The chain uses TRBV24-1 and TRBJ2-1; D perhaps matches TRBD1 (5 bases). Trimming stripped 0 bases from V and 7 bases from J, with 12 bases between. Germline CDR1 KGHDR, CDR2 SFDVKD. This CDR3 spans 15 amino acids.

V usage is TRBV11-2 and J usage is TRBJ2-4; TRBD1 matches at 9 bases. Germline V lookup: CDR1 SGHAT, CDR2 FQNNGV. This CDR3 has 17 residues. V shed 3 bases and J 1 base; nucleotides not matched to a gene: 7. Here the CDR3 reads CASSFTTGGAAKNIQYF. As DNA, the CDR3 is TGTGCCAGCAGCTTTACTACAGGGGGCGCTGCCAAAAACATTCAGTACTTC.

This clone was recorded a few times. The chain employs TRBV7-9 and TRBJ1-1; D uncertain. Trimming left V 5 bases short and J 0 bases short, with 25 bases between. This CDR3 contains 19 residues. Germline-derived CDR1 and CDR2 are SEHNR and FQNEAQ (reference sequence). The DNA of the CDR3 is TGTGCCAGCAGCATAACCACGGGAACAAGGCGAATAATGAACACTGAAGCTTTCTTT. Its protein product is CASSITTGTRRIMNTEAFF.

CDR3 sequence (DNA): TGCGCCAGCAGTGAGTGGGGGGGTAGGCAGCCCCAGCATTTT. It translates to CASSEWGGRQPQHF. The V and J genes are TRBV10-2 and TRBJ1-5, with D possibly being TRBD1 (5 bases). With 1 base removed from V and 7 bases from J, the gap between germline ends came to 11 bases. CDR3 length equals 14 residues. Germline CDR1 and CDR2: WSHSY and SAAADI.

The rearrangement uses TRBV7-9 and TRBJ1-2; a possible D gene is TRBD1 (5 bases). V lost 1 base to trimming and J lost 1 base, with 10 bases between them. The CDR3 is made up of 15 amino acids. Germline V lookup: CDR1 SEHNR, CDR2 FQNEAQ (reference sequence). The CDR3 nucleotides read TGTGCCAGCAGCTTAGGGGTTCAGGGTAACTATGGCTACACCTTC. Its protein is CASSLGVQGNYGYTF.

This clone came up once. The V and J genes are TRBV5-5 and TRBJ2-5; 12 nucleotides agree with TRBD1. Germline CDR1 SGHKS, CDR2 YYEKEE (reference sequence). Trimming cost V 3 bases and J 5 bases; bases outside gene matches: 2. The CDR3 has 14 amino acids. CDR3 loop: CASSWGTGGETQYF. The CDR3 DNA is TGTGCCAGCAGCTGGGGGACAGGGGGCGAGACCCAGTACTTC.

The chain employs TRBV27 and TRBJ1-5; no clear D. There are 13 residues in the CDR3. Germline CDR1 reads MNHEY; CDR2 reads SMNVEV (reference sequence). V was trimmed by 2 bases and J by 5 bases, leaving 7 bases between them. The CDR3 loop is CASSLQAHQPQHF. The CDR3 DNA reads as TGTGCCAGCAGTTTACAGGCCCATCAGCCCCAGCATTTT.

This clone was found once. This rearrangement joins TRBV27 to TRBJ1-3, with D perhaps TRBD1 (6 bases). Germline V gene data show CDR1 as MNHEY and CDR2 as SMNVEV (reference sequence). CDR3 length: 15 amino acids. CDR3 nucleotide sequence: TGTGTTATAGGACAGACCTGGCCTCCTGGAAACACCATATATTTT. Protein product: CVIGQTWPPGNTIYF.